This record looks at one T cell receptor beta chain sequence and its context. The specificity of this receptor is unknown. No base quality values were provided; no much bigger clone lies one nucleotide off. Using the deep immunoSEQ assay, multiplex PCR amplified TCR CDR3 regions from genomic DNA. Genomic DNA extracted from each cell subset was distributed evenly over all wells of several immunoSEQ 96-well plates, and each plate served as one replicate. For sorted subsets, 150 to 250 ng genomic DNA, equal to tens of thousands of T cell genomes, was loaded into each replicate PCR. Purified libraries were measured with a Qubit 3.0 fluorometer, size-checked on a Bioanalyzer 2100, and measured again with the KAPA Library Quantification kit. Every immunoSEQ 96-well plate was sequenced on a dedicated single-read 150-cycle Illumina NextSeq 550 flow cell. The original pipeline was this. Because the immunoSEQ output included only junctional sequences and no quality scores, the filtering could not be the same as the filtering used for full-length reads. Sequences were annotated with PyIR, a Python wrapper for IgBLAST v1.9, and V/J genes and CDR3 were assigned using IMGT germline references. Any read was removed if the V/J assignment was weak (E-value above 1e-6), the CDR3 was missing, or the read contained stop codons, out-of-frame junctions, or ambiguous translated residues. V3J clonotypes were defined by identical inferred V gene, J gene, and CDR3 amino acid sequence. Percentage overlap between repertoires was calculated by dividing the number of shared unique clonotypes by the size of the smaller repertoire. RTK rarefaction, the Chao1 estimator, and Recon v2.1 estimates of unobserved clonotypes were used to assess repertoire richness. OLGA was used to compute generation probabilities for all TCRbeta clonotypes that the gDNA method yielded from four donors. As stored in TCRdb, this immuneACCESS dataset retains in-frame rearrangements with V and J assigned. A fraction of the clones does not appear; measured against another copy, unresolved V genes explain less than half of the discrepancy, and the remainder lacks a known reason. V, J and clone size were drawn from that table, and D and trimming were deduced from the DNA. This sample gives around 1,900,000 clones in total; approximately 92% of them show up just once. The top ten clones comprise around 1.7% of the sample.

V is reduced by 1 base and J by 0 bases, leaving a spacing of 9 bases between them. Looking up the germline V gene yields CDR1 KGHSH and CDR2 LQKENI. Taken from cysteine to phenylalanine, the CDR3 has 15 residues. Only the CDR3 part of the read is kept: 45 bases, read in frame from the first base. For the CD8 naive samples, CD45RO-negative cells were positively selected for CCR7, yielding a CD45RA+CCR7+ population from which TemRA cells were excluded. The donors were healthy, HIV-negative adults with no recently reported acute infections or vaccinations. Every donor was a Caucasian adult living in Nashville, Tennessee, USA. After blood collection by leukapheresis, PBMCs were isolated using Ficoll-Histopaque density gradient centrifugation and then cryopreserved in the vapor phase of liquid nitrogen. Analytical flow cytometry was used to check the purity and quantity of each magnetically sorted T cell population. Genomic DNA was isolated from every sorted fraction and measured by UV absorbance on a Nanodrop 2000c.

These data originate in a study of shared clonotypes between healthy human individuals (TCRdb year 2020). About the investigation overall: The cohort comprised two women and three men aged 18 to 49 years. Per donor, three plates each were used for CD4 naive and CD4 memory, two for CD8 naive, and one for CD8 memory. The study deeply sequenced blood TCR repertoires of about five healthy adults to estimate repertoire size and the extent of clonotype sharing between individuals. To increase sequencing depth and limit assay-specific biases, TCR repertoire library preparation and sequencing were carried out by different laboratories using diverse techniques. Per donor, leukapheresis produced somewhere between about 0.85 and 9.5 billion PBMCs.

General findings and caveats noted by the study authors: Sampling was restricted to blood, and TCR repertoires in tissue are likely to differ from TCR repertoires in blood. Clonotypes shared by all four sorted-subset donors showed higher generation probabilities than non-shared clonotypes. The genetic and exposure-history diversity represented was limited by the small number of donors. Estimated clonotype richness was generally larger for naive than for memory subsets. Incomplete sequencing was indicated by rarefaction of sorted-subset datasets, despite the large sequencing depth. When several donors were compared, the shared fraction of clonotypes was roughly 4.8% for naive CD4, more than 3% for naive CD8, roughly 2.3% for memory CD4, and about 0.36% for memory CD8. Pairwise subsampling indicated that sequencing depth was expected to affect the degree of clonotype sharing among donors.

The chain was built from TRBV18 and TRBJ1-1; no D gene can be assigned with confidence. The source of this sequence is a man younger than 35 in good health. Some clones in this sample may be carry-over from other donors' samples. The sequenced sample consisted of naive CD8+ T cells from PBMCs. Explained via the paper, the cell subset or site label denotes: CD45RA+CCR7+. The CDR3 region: CASSPLESMNTEAFF. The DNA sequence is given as TGTGCCAGCTCACCACTTGAAAGCATGAACACTGAAGCTTTCTTT. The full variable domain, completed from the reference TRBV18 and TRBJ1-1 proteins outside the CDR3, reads NAGVMQNPRHLVRRRGQEARLRCSPMKGHSHVYWYRQLPEEGLKFMVYLQKENIIDESGMPKERFSAEFPKEGPSILRIQQVVRGDSAAYFCASSPLESMNTEAFFGQGTRLTVV.